This record covers a single T cell receptor (beta chain). Antigen specificity is unknown. The sample belongs to a study of T cell repertoires in cytomegalovirus infection. Study in general: Public TCR beta signatures marked donors with CMV infection and the matching HLA. Overall study results and limits: Clonotypes of TCR beta that were HLA-C-restricted and CMV-specific dominated the ex vivo response.

Via MiXCR, TCRdb re-called the reads, giving one row per CDR3 protein. The sample yields 230,000 or so distinct CDR3 sequences, approximately 17% seen once. After removal of 7 bases from V and 1 base from J, the junction contained 15 bases not matched to a gene. Germline CDR1 DFQATT, CDR2 SNEGSKA (reference sequence). This CDR3 is 17 amino acids long. The receptor was derived from a human donor in good health (CMV status not recorded). Some clones in this sample may be carry-over from other donors' samples. The specimen sequenced was CD8+ T cells from PBMCs. The genes are TRBV20-1 and TRBJ2-7; 11 bases fit TRBD1. The CDR3 loop reads CSVSPEAGTGGSYEQYF. The CDR3 DNA follows: TGCAGTGTCTCCCCCGAAGCGGGGACAGGGGGGTCCTACGAGCAGTACTTC.